The sequence of this T cell receptor beta chain was determined in a study of blood T cell repertoires in COVID-19 (dated by TCRdb to 2018 to 2020). The study in broad terms: Samples from collaborators originated in the United States, Italy and Spain and spanned both the acute and convalescent phases of COVID-19. The prospective study material was composed of cDNA or gDNA derived from T cells, B-cell-depleted T cells, or PBMCs. The dataset comprised deeply sampled blood TCRbeta repertoires from subjects exposed to, actively infected with, or recovered from COVID-19. The repertoires were made available in a free public database intended to serve as a resource for research on the immune response to SARS-CoV-2. The samples were drawn from two sources: the first 160 participants of the ongoing ImmuneRACE study, and 1,200 or so subjects contributed by 6 global collaborators. The sample metadata nearly always contained a de-identified subject ID, COVID-19 status, age in years and sex. Where available, HLA class I and class II types were obtained from metadata supplied by the sample provider rather than from assay-based typing. General conclusions and limits of the study: How much clinical and demographic metadata was included differed by source and by participant, and the metadata was provided uncurated.

TCRbeta CDR3 regions were amplified from genomic DNA using the immunoSEQ Assay, a bias-controlled multiplex PCR. Turning to the authors' computational methods: Nucleated cell counts per sample were estimated from amplification of reference gene primers within the assay. Sequence reads were collapsed and filtered to measure the absolute abundance of every unique TCRbeta CDR3 rearrangement. For each sample, productive Simpson clonality was calculated as the square root of Simpson's diversity index across productive rearrangements. The source is immuneACCESS, and TCRdb retained only in-frame sequences with V and J called. Part of the clones is not carried over; for the studies checked, unresolved V genes explain less than half of this, and the remainder is unexplained. That table gives V, J and clone size, and the DNA gave D and trimming. Recorded for this sample are more than 95,000 clones; 85% to 90% of them occurred a single time. Approximately 8% of the sample comes from the top ten.

Concerning this clone: Its antigen is unknown. Base qualities were left out, and no much larger clone turns up one base away.

Whole blood was collected in K2EDTA tubes by collaborating institutions according to the institutions' own protocols. For TCRbeta analysis, collaborators shipped samples as frozen whole blood, isolated PBMCs, or DNA extracted from either of those sample types. V drops 6 bases and J drops 5 bases, leaving 16 bases in between. Taken from cysteine to phenylalanine, the CDR3 has 14 residues. Only the CDR3 DNA stays, 42 bases, in frame from base 1. Reading the germline V gene gives CDR1 MNHEY and CDR2 SVGAGI. The rearranged segments are TRBV6-5 and TRBJ1-1, with a tentative D gene TRBD1 over 5 matching bases. Sequenced input: peripheral blood. The receptor comes from a man between 45 and 60 years old with acute or convalescent COVID-19. Here the CDR3 is given as CASRFREGGTEAFF. The DNA sequence follows: TGTGCCAGCAGGTTCAGGGAGGGCGGTACTGAAGCTTTCTTT.